The rows below give T cell receptor beta chains drawn from one sample of a study of metastatic and nonmetastatic thyroid tumors. TCRdb reassembled clones from the PCR reads with MiXCR. The data show about 31,000 clones, more than 15% seen once. Sequences were obtained from blood. The receptor set was obtained from a female donor with papillary thyroid cancer or a benign thyroid nodule (not recorded which). Some clones in this sample may be carry-over from other donors' samples. CDR3s leave out the opening cysteine and the closing phenylalanine or tryptophan. Each record gives: D gene, V gene, CDR3 protein. A D gene is named only where the DNA matches it firmly.

- TRBV6-2/TRBV6-3 ASSGRLVYT
- TRBV6-2/TRBV6-3 ASSRDTGANVLT
TRBD1 TRBV6-6 ASSYGTAGCYT
- TRBV7-2 ASSLVTANTEAF
- TRBV11-2 ASSLVPDNSYEQY
- TRBV5-1 ASKDGLGEQF
TRBD2 TRBV20-1 SARDVPSGSRKNEQF
TRBD2 TRBV6-1 ASSEFKRGGAGELF
- TRBV28 ASSLRGGYNEQF
TRBD1 TRBV5-1 ASSSPGQAYGYT
- TRBV5-1 ASGLSGTMYEQF
- TRBV15 ATSAAGLSYEQY
- TRBV4-2 ASSQEDRETQY
TRBD2 TRBV6-1 ASRSGLAGSYEQY
- TRBV5-1 ASSWGDGELF
TRBD1 TRBV5-1 ASSLSGTGNEKLF
TRBD2 TRBV6-4 ASSDSPGGPYNEQF
- TRBV5-1 ASSLEGAYEQY
- TRBV6-6 ASSYSSGYTGELF
TRBD2 TRBV5-4 ASSPGGSASYEQY
- TRBV20-1 SASSSQSGGSPLH
- TRBV5-1 ASSPCGASGNTIY
- TRBV28 ASRRLRDTSNQPQH
TRBD2 TRBV3-1 ASSLAGAGETQY
- TRBV5-1 ASSLDRAILSYEQY
- TRBV29-1 SVRGVQETQY
- TRBV9 ASSVGDTRPDTGELF
- TRBV24-1 ATSGYTDTQY
TRBD1 TRBV19 ASSSFGQGHLGEQY
TRBD2 TRBV2 ASSLLAGSGEQF
- TRBV6-1 ASRPLGGNQPQH
- TRBV24-1 ATMVSNTGDLF
- TRBV7-3 ASSLDPGDTEAF
- TRBV10-3 AISETAGDTEAF
- TRBV12-3/TRBV12-4 ASRGGSGTEAF
- TRBV6-1 ASSFAEPGYS
- TRBV6-4 ASSYSRVYNEQF
- TRBV2 ASMGEAF
TRBD2 TRBV20-1 SAFSGGANEQF
- TRBV19 ASSPRRNTEAF
- TRBV5-1 ANSWGEPGDGEHY
- TRBV19 ASSITPAYEQY
- TRBV6-1 ASSRTRTFNQPQH
- TRBV7-8 ASSLGGLSYNEQF
- TRBV6-1 ASNPRGTPSSYEQY
- TRBV28 ASSLLGGGAYNEQF
- TRBV6-2/TRBV6-3 ASSPPRQVINQPQH
- TRBV3-1 ASSQEGEQF
TRBD2 TRBV19 ASSIHGGRIAGGEDTQY
TRBD2 TRBV2 AIVLSGGPRSTDTQY
- TRBV28 ASSLSPGGRGASNTGELF
TRBD1 TRBV5-1 ASSARQGGFEAF
- TRBV20-1 SAREGVGAYEQY